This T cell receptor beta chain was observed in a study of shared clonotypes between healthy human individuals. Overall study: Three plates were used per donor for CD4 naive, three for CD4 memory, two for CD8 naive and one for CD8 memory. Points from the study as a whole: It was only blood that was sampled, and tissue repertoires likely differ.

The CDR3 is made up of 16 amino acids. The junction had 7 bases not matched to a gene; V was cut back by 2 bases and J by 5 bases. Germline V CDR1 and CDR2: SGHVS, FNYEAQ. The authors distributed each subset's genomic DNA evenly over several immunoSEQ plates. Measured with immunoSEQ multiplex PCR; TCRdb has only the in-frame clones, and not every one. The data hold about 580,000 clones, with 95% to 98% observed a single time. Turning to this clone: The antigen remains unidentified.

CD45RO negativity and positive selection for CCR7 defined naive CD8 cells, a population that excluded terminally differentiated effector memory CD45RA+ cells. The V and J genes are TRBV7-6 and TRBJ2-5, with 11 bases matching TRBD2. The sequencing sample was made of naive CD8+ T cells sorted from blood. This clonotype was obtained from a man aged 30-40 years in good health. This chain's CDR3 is CASSLSLAGGRETQYF. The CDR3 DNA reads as TGTGCCAGCAGCTTATCCTTAGCGGGAGGGCGGGAGACCCAGTACTTC.